The 32 T cell receptor beta chains given below trace back to one sample, sequenced in a study of T cell responses to AZD1222 COVID-19 vaccine. Produced via immunoSEQ multiplex PCR; TCRdb's table is partial and in-frame only. The profile covers about 180,000 clones, with 94% appearing a single time and roughly 1.7% taken by the ten largest. The source material was peripheral blood, sampled 28 days after the second AZD1222 dose. The origin of the receptors is an adult who received the AZD1222 COVID-19 vaccine.

The chain links TRBV5-6 to TRBJ1-1, with D possibly being TRBD1 (6 bases). This CDR3 has 12 amino acids. Germline CDR1 and CDR2: SGHDT and YYEEEE. Trimming removed 4 bases from V and 8 bases from J, with 12 bases in between. The CDR3 DNA is TGTGCCAGCAGCAACAGGGTGTACGAAGCTTTCTTT. Residues: CASSNRVYEAFF.

The rearrangement joins TRBV7-8 to TRBJ2-5; TRBD2 agrees at 8 bases. V trimming: 1 base; J trimming: 5 bases; junction bases outside the gene matches: 6. The CDR3 spans 15 residues. The germline V gene encodes CDR1 SGHVS and CDR2 FQNEAQ. In nucleotides, the CDR3 is TGTGCCAGCAGCTTAGTCCTAGCGGGCGGGGAGACCCAGTACTTC. It translates to CASSLVLAGGETQYF.

In this sample, this clone turned up once. The chain uses TRBV19 and TRBJ2-7; a weak D match, TRBD2 (5 bases). Looked up from germline, CDR1 is LNHDA and CDR2 is SQIVND (reference sequence). V was pared by 6 bases and J by 3 bases, with 9 bases between. The CDR3 has 12 residues. Here the CDR3 DNA reads TGTGCCAGTAGCGGAGGAGTCTACGAGCAGTACTTC. Protein: CASSGGVYEQYF.

The chain recombines TRBV19 with TRBJ1-1, with 8 bases identical to TRBD1. There are 14 residues in the CDR3. The junction had 3 bases not matched to a gene; V was cut back by 5 bases and J by 1 base. Germline CDR1 and CDR2: LNHDA and SQIVND (reference sequence). CDR3 sequence: CASSRTGWNTEAFF. Written as DNA, the CDR3 is TGTGCCAGTAGTCGGACAGGGTGGAACACTGAAGCTTTCTTT.

CDR3 nucleotide sequence: TGCGCCAGCAGCCAAGATGGGACTAGCGGGGTCGACAATGAGCAGTTCTTC. Translation: CASSQDGTSGVDNEQFF. The chain links TRBV4-1 to TRBJ2-1; 13 bases are shared with TRBD2. V trimming: 0 bases; J trimming: 5 bases; junction bases outside the gene matches: 4. CDR1 and CDR2 (germline): MGHRA, YSYEKL. This CDR3 has 17 residues.

The chain combines TRBV28 with TRBJ2-1; D possibly uses TRBD1 or TRBD2 (7 bases each). The CDR3 spans 14 residues. Germline V lookup: CDR1 MDHEN, CDR2 SYDVKM. Trimming cost V 7 bases and J 6 bases, with 16 bases left between them. CDR3 protein: CASTLTGRVNEQFF. The DNA for the CDR3 is TGTGCCAGCACCCTGACAGGGAGGGTCAATGAGCAGTTCTTC. The full variable domain, rest sourced from reference TRBV28 and TRBJ2-1, is DVKVTQSSRYLVKRTGEKVFLECVQDMDHENMFWYRQDPGLGLRLIYFSYDVKMKEKGDIPEGYSVSREKKERFSLILESASTNQTSMYLCASTLTGRVNEQFFGPGTRLTVL.

This sequence joins TRBV19 and TRBJ2-3; 10 bases fit TRBD2. J lost 5 bases, V lost 1 base, and 6 bases had no gene match. The CDR3 length is 16 residues. Germline values: CDR1 LNHDA, CDR2 SQIVND (reference sequence). The CDR3, as DNA: TGTGCCAGTAGTATAGGGAGCGGGAGGGCCAAAGATACGCAGTATTTT. Its translation: CASSIGSGRAKDTQYF.

The gene calls are TRBV14 and TRBJ1-6, with 7 bases fitting TRBD1. The CDR3 is 15 amino acids. Trimming cost V 3 bases and J 6 bases; bases outside gene matches: 5. Germline lookup yields CDR1 SGHDN and CDR2 FVKESK. CDR3 amino acids: CASSHTGTVNSPLHF. The CDR3 DNA reads as TGTGCCAGCAGCCATACCGGGACAGTTAATTCACCCCTCCACTTT.

The CDR3 DNA is TGTGCCAGCTCACGGGGGCAGCGAGAGACCCAGTACTTC. Amino acid sequence: CASSRGQRETQYF. This rearrangement joins TRBV18 to TRBJ2-5, with a possible D match to TRBD1 (6 bases). CDR1 KGHSH and CDR2 LQKENI come from the germline V gene. Trimming cost V 4 bases and J 4 bases, with 10 bases left between them. The CDR3 runs to 13 residues.

The V gene is TRBV14, the J gene TRBJ2-5; 7 bases are shared with TRBD1. The CDR3 extends over 15 amino acids. Germline CDR1 SGHDN, CDR2 FVKESK. V lost 2 bases to trimming and J lost 4 bases; unmatched junction nucleotides: 7. The CDR3 loop reads CASSQPSRGPETQYF. The CDR3 DNA follows: TGTGCCAGCAGCCAACCTTCAAGGGGGCCAGAGACCCAGTACTTC.

This sequence joins TRBV19 and TRBJ1-1; 9 bases match TRBD1. The CDR3 is 14 amino acids. With 6 bases clipped from V and 4 bases from J, the junction kept 6 bases outside the gene matches. Germline CDR1 reads LNHDA; CDR2 reads SQIVND (reference sequence). The CDR3 DNA reads TGTGCCAGTAGCGCCGGGACAGGGAGCACTGAAGCTTTCTTT. This sequence encodes CASSAGTGSTEAFF.

The chain employs TRBV6-1 and TRBJ1-6; D ambiguous. The germline V gene has CDR1 MNHNS and CDR2 SASEGT. CDR3 length: 15 residues. V was cut by 0 bases and J by 9 bases, with 12 bases left in between. CDR3 DNA: TGTGCCAGCAGTGAAGCGGGCACAACGGGTTCACCCCTCCACTTT. Its protein product is CASSEAGTTGSPLHF.

This sequence joins TRBV30 and TRBJ1-2; D ambiguous. Germline loops: CDR1 GTSNPN, CDR2 SVGIG (reference sequence). This CDR3 contains 11 residues. Trimming removed 0 bases from V and 5 bases from J, with 4 bases in between. CDR3 residues: CAWSVAYGYTF. The CDR3 DNA is TGTGCCTGGAGTGTAGCGTATGGCTACACCTTC.

The chain combines TRBV4-3 with TRBJ2-7; 14 nucleotides align to TRBD2. The trim removed 4 bases at V and 6 bases at J, leaving 11 bases unmatched. This CDR3 spans 17 amino acids. Looked up from germline, CDR1 is LGHNA and CDR2 is YSLEER. CDR3: CASSRGLAGGMSGEQYF. The CDR3 nucleotides are TGCGCCAGCAGCCGAGGACTAGCGGGGGGTATGAGCGGCGAGCAGTACTTC.

V and J are TRBV25-1 and TRBJ1-5, with D perhaps matching TRBD1 (5 bases). Trimming took 5 bases from V and 3 from J, leaving 11 bases between them. This CDR3 is built from 14 residues. CDR1 and CDR2 from the germline V gene are MGHDK and SYGVNS. The CDR3 protein is CASSSSGANQPQHF. The CDR3 nucleotides read TGTGCCAGCAGTAGCAGCGGGGCCAATCAGCCCCAGCATTTT.

The CDR3 spells CASRQGQGEEKLFF. CDR3 sequence (DNA): TGTGCCAGCAGACAAGGACAAGGGGAGGAAAAACTGTTTTTT. V is TRBV6-5 and J is TRBJ1-4, with a weak D call TRBD1 (5 bases). The CDR3 runs 14 residues. CDR1 MNHEY and CDR2 SVGAGI come from the germline V gene. The V end lost 6 bases, the J end lost 8 bases, and 16 bases lay between the germline ends.

The chain recombines TRBV19 with TRBJ1-4; D is undetermined. Between the trimmed V and J ends, which lost 6 bases and 8 bases, there was a span of 19 bases. This CDR3 contains 15 residues. Germline loops: CDR1 LNHDA, CDR2 SQIVND (reference sequence). The CDR3 loop reads CASRNSNSRREKLFF. CDR3 in DNA: TGTGCCAGTAGGAATTCGAATTCGCGTCGAGAAAAACTGTTTTTT.

The chain has TRBV29-1 and TRBJ1-1, with a weak D call TRBD1 (6 bases). The germline CDR1 and CDR2 sequences are SQVTM and ANQGSEA. CDR3 length: 14 residues. Trimming removed 6 bases from V and 4 bases from J, with 18 bases in between. The CDR3 DNA reads as TGCAGCGTGACGAGACAGGTAAGGGGCACTGAAGCTTTCTTT. Its protein is CSVTRQVRGTEAFF.

The V and J genes are TRBV12-3 or TRBV12-4 and TRBJ1-1, with D possibly TRBD1 on 5 matching bases. Trimming took 3 bases from V and 6 from J, leaving 11 bases between them. CDR3 size: 13 residues. CDR3 DNA sequence: TGTGCCAGCAGTTTTTCAGGGTTCGCTGAAGCTTTCTTT. This encodes CASSFSGFAEAFF.

The chain carries TRBV5-1 and TRBJ2-7, with 12 bases fitting TRBD1. The V gene's germline CDR1 is SGHRS and CDR2 YFSETQ. Unmatched junction bases numbered 3, after V lost 2 bases and J lost 3 bases. The CDR3 covers 15 residues. The CDR3 region has the DNA TGCGCCAGCAGCTTCGGGACAGGGGGCGTCTACGAGCAGTACTTC. Encoded protein: CASSFGTGGVYEQYF.

The chain employs TRBV27 and TRBJ1-5; no definite D call. The germline gives CDR1 MNHEY, CDR2 SMNVEV (reference sequence). The CDR3 sequence is 14 residues long. The V end was cut by 2 bases, the J end by 6 bases, with 11 bases between. The CDR3 sequence is CASSLGRSGQPQHF. The CDR3 coding sequence is TGTGCCAGCAGTTTAGGGAGAAGTGGTCAGCCCCAGCATTTT.

This chain connects TRBV9 to TRBJ1-5; D is undetermined. Germline CDR1 reads SGDLS; CDR2 reads YYNGEE. Trimming took off 4 bases at V and 5 bases at J, with 10 bases between the two ends. This CDR3 comprises 13 residues. The CDR3 sequence is CASSNRADQPQHF. CDR3 sequence (DNA): TGTGCCAGCAGCAATCGGGCCGATCAGCCCCAGCATTTT.

The chain employs TRBV3-1 (or the pseudogene TRBV3-2) and TRBJ2-5, with D possibly TRBD1 on 5 matching bases. This CDR3 region has 13 residues. V was trimmed by 3 bases and J by 4 bases, leaving 9 bases between them. The germline V gene has CDR1 LGHDT and CDR2 YNNKEL (reference sequence). The DNA of the CDR3 is TGTGCCAGCAGCCAGGCAGGGTCAGAGACCCAGTACTTC. Translation gives CASSQAGSETQYF.

A single count supports this clone. This chain connects TRBV19 to TRBJ1-1, with D possibly matching TRBD1 (5 bases). The germline CDR1 and CDR2 sequences are LNHDA and SQIVND (reference sequence). The CDR3 has 17 residues. V lost 1 base and J 3 bases, leaving 18 bases between the germline ends. Here the CDR3 reads CASSIGPMTGGDTEAFF. In nucleotides, the CDR3 is TGTGCCAGTAGTATAGGACCCATGACGGGGGGGGACACTGAAGCTTTCTTT.

This chain links TRBV3-1 (or the pseudogene TRBV3-2) with TRBJ1-4, with D unclear. The CDR3 sequence is 18 residues long. The ends were cut back, 4 bases at V and 3 bases at J, with 21 bases in the middle. The V gene's germline CDR1 is LGHDT and CDR2 YNNKEL (reference sequence). Here the CDR3 DNA reads TGTGCCAGCAGCCTAAATAACCAGGCGGAAGAGCCTAATGAAAAACTGTTTTTT. As protein: CASSLNNQAEEPNEKLFF.

A single count supports this clone. The gene calls are TRBV9 and TRBJ1-6; no reliable D call. V lost 0 bases and J lost 0, with 7 bases in between. Germline CDR1 is SGDLS and CDR2 is YYNGEE. The CDR3 length is 16 residues. The CDR3 bases are TGTGCCAGCAGCGTAGATGGGAGCTCCTATAATTCACCCCTCCACTTT. Protein product: CASSVDGSSYNSPLHF.

This clone was observed a handful of times. This chain connects TRBV12-5 to TRBJ1-6; D perhaps matches TRBD1 (6 bases). Germline V gene lookup returns CDR1 LGHNT and CDR2 FRNRAP. The CDR3 extends over 13 amino acids. V shed 6 bases and J shed 9 bases, with 12 bases lying between them. CDR3 DNA: TGTGCTAGTGGCAAAGAGGACAGTTCACCCCTCCACTTT. It specifies CASGKEDSSPLHF.

J is TRBJ1-3 and V is TRBV28; TRBD1 aligns across 10 bases. CDR3 size: 21 residues. The V gene end was trimmed by 9 bases and the J gene end by 4 bases; junction bases not matched to a gene: 27. Germline lookup yields CDR1 MDHEN and CDR2 SYDVKM. CDR3 sequence: CASINSPGQGTGVVSGNTIYF. Here the CDR3 DNA reads TGTGCCAGTATAAATTCCCCGGGACAGGGGACCGGAGTGGTCTCCGGAAACACCATATATTTT.

The chain carries TRBV2 and TRBJ2-3; D is ambiguous. CDR1 and CDR2 from the germline V gene are SNHLY and FYNNEI. Trimming shortened V by 10 bases and J by 0 bases, and 14 bases separated the two germline ends. CDR3 length: 14 residues. CDR3 residues: CATNQAASTDTQYF. CDR3 coding DNA: TGTGCCACCAATCAGGCGGCTAGCACAGATACGCAGTATTTT.

The chain carries TRBV14 and TRBJ1-1; 9 bases match TRBD1. CDR1 and CDR2 from the germline V gene are SGHDN and FVKESK. The CDR3 runs to 15 residues. V lost 4 bases and J lost 6; bases outside the gene matches: 9. CDR3 sequence reads: CASSPAGTGRPEAFF. The CDR3 nucleotides read TGTGCCAGCAGCCCCGCCGGGACAGGGAGGCCTGAAGCTTTCTTT.

The chain has TRBV19 and TRBJ1-5, with D maybe TRBD1 (6 bases). V lost 7 bases and J 7 bases, leaving 23 bases between the germline ends. The CDR3 contains 16 residues. Germline values: CDR1 LNHDA, CDR2 SQIVND (reference sequence). The CDR3 nucleotides read TGTGCCAGTAAAGAGGGGGAAGGCCCTTCCGACCAGCCCCAGCATTTT. Encoded protein: CASKEGEGPSDQPQHF.

J is TRBJ2-5 and V is TRBV2; D not certain. There are 14 residues in the CDR3. The V end lost 1 base, the J end lost 8 bases, and 14 bases lay between the germline ends. In germline, CDR1 is SNHLY, CDR2 FYNNEI. CDR3 DNA sequence: TGTGCCAGCAGTGAAGTCGGTGGGGATGAAACCCAGTACTTC. Residues: CASSEVGGDETQYF.